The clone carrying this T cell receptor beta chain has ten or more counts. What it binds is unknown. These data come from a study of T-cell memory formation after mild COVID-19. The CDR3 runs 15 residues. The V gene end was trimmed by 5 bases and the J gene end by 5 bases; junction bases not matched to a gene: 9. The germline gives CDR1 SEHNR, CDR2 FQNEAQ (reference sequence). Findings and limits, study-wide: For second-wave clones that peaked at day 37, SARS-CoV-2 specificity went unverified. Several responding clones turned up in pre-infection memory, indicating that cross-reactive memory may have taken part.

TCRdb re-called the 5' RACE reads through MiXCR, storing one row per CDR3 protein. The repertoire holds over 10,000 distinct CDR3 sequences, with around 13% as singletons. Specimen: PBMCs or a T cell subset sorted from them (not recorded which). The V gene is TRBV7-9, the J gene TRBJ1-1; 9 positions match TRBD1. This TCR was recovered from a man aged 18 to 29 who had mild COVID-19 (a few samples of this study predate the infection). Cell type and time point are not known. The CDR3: CASSPVRDRATEAFF. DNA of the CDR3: TGTGCCAGCAGCCCCGTACGGGACAGGGCAACTGAAGCTTTCTTT.